These T cell receptor beta chains were read from a single sample in a study of blood T cell repertoires in COVID-19. Repertoires were generated with immunoSEQ multiplex PCR, while TCRdb's copy carries only in-frame clones and drops some. The table shows around 170,000 clones, with just over 85% occurring only once. Sequenced material: PBMCs or T cells enriched from blood (not recorded which). These receptors were taken from a woman aged 18 to 35 who had recovered from COVID-19. Each CDR3 is given with its conserved first and last residue. D genes are given only for firm matches. Some rows mark clone size as missing; the rest say once, few, many or name a class of expanded clone.

-,TRBV2,TRBJ1-5,-,TGTGCCAGCCAACGGAGCGGTCAGCCCCAGCATTTT,CASQRSGQPQHF
once,TRBV5-4,TRBJ2-7,TRBD2,TGTGCCAGCAGCCAAGGAGCGGGGCCCTACGAGCAGTACTTC,CASSQGAGPYEQYF
-,TRBV19,TRBJ2-3,TRBD1,TGTGCCAGTACCGCCGGCGGGACAGGTACAGATACGCAGTATTTT,CASTAGGTGTDTQYF
-,TRBV7-9,TRBJ1-3,-,TGTGCCAGCAGCTCTAGTTGGCCAGGGGACTCTGGAAACACCATATATTTT,CASSSSWPGDSGNTIYF
-,TRBV6-2/TRBV6-3,TRBJ1-1,TRBD1,TGTGCCAGCAGGTACAATTCCGGGACAGACACCATGAACACTGAAGCTTTCTTT,CASRYNSGTDTMNTEAFF
-,TRBV7-2,TRBJ2-7,TRBD2,TGTGCCAGCAGCTTTGGGACTAGCGGGGGCTTCTGGGCCTACGAGCAGTACTTC,CASSFGTSGGFWAYEQYF
-,TRBV13,TRBJ2-7,TRBD1,TGTGCCAGCAGCTTACCGGGACAGGTACTTACTCCCTACGAGCAGTACTTC,CASSLPGQVLTPYEQYF
once,TRBV7-8,TRBJ1-2,TRBD1,TGTGCCAGCAGCCCGCGGACAGGGAACTATGGCTACACCTTC,CASSPRTGNYGYTF
-,TRBV7-9,TRBJ1-2,-,TGTGCCAGCAGCCCCGGGGAGACCTATGGCTACACCTTC,CASSPGETYGYTF
-,TRBV28,TRBJ1-6,-,TGTGCCAGCAGATGGAAAGGGGGGGGGACTTATAATTCACCCCTCCACTTT,CASRWKGGGTYNSPLHF
-,TRBV5-1,TRBJ2-5,TRBD2,TGCGCCAGCCGACCCGGCGGGACTAGCGGGAGGTACCAAGAGACCCAGTACTTC,CASRPGGTSGRYQETQYF
-,TRBV24-1,TRBJ2-7,TRBD1,TGTGCCACCAGTAAGGGACAGGGCTCCTACGAGCAGTACTTC,CATSKGQGSYEQYF
-,TRBV6-5,TRBJ2-7,TRBD2,TGTGCCAGCAGTTCAGGACTAGCGGGAGTCTACGAGCAGTACTTC,CASSSGLAGVYEQYF
once,TRBV2,TRBJ1-4,TRBD1,TGTGCCGGCAGACAGGGCGAAAAACTGTTTTTT,CAGRQGEKLFF
-,TRBV6-1,TRBJ2-7,TRBD1,TGTGCCAGCAGCGAACCCTCCGGGACAGGGGGCCTCCACGAGCAGTACTTC,CASSEPSGTGGLHEQYF
once,TRBV18,TRBJ2-1,TRBD1,TGTGCCAGCTCACCCTCGACAGGGGCATACAATGAGCAGTTCTTC,CASSPSTGAYNEQFF
-,TRBV2,TRBJ1-6,-,TGTGCCAGCAGTGAAGCGCTCAACAGGCAACTCTCCTATAATTCACCCCTCCACTTT,CASSEALNRQLSYNSPLHF
-,TRBV18,TRBJ2-2,-,TGTGCCAGCTCACCGGTTTCAGGCTTCACCGGGGAGCTGTTTTTT,CASSPVSGFTGELFF
-,TRBV11-2,TRBJ2-3,TRBD2,TGTGCCAGCACCCCCGTCGGTGGCGGGGGGTCTAATAGAGATACGCAGTATTTT,CASTPVGGGGSNRDTQYF
few,TRBV7-8,TRBJ1-3,-,TGTGCCAGCAGCTTAGGGAGGGGAGGGGGTAAAAGCTCTGGAAACACCATATATTTT,CASSLGRGGGKSSGNTIYF
once,TRBV7-8,TRBJ2-1,-,TGTGCCAGCAGCTTAGGGTCAGGCCCATACAATGAGCAGTTCTTC,CASSLGSGPYNEQFF
-,TRBV29-1,TRBJ2-7,TRBD1,TGCAGCGCGTTGCTGGGACGGACAGGGATCTACGAGCAGTACTTC,CSALLGRTGIYEQYF
-,TRBV10-2,TRBJ2-3,-,TGCGCCAGCGGGCTGGTATCCACAGATACGCAGTATTTT,CASGLVSTDTQYF
-,TRBV28,TRBJ1-1,TRBD1,TGTGCCAGCAGGAAGAGTTGGGGGGGACAGGGGGCGAACACTGAAGCTTTCTTT,CASRKSWGGQGANTEAFF
-,TRBV29-1,TRBJ2-5,TRBD1,TGCAGCGTCCGGGACAGCCTATCTGGAGAGACCCAGTACTTC,CSVRDSLSGETQYF
-,TRBV13,TRBJ1-6,-,TGTGCCAGCAGCCATCTGGCGGCGGGGCCCCGTAATTCACCCCTCCACTTT,CASSHLAAGPRNSPLHF
-,TRBV3-1/TRBV3-2,TRBJ2-7,TRBD2,TGTGCCAGCAGCCAAGATAGGGAACTAGCGGCCTACGAGCAGTACTTC,CASSQDRELAAYEQYF
-,TRBV11-3,TRBJ2-7,TRBD1,TGTGCCAGCAGCCCCAGGACAGGAGCCTCCTACGAGCAGTACTTC,CASSPRTGASYEQYF
-,TRBV5-6,TRBJ1-2,-,TGTGCCAGCAGCTTGGAAAGGGGATCCTATGGCTACACCTTC,CASSLERGSYGYTF
-,TRBV21-1,TRBJ1-4,-,TGTGCCAGCAGCACGGACAGGGGAGGTTTTTTT,CASSTDRGGFF
-,TRBV2,TRBJ2-1,-,TGTGCCAGCTCGCATTCAGGGGATAGGAATGAGCAGTTCTTC,CASSHSGDRNEQFF
-,TRBV5-6,TRBJ2-6,TRBD2,TGTGCCAGCAGCTTGAATACGGGAGGGGCCTCTGGGGCCAACGTCCTGACTTTC,CASSLNTGGASGANVLTF
-,TRBV7-9,TRBJ2-7,-,TGTGCCAGCACCGGCCAGGGATTAGAGGTCTACGAGCAGTACTTC,CASTGQGLEVYEQYF
-,TRBV9,TRBJ2-2,-,TGTGCCAGCACCCCCGGCGGGACCGTAAACACCGGGGAGCTGTTTTTT,CASTPGGTVNTGELFF
-,TRBV7-9,TRBJ1-1,-,TGTGCCAGCAGCTTAAGGGGGGGCCTGAACACTGAAGCTTTCTTT,CASSLRGGLNTEAFF
-,TRBV9,TRBJ1-1,-,TGTGCCAGCAGCCCCCCTACGGACACTGAAGCTTTCTTT,CASSPPTDTEAFF
-,TRBV12-3/TRBV12-4,TRBJ2-2,-,TGTGCCAGCAGGCGACAGGACACCGGGGAGCTGTTTTTT,CASRRQDTGELFF
once,TRBV9,TRBJ2-3,TRBD2,TGTGCCAGCAGCAGGGATAGCGGGGGGGCATCAGATACGCAGTATTTT,CASSRDSGGASDTQYF
-,TRBV4-3,TRBJ2-7,-,TGCGCCAGCAGCCCGTTCGGGGGACCCTACGAGCAGTACTTC,CASSPFGGPYEQYF
-,TRBV30,TRBJ2-2,-,TGTGCCTGGAGTGTACTTCGCGGGGAGCTGTTTTTT,CAWSVLRGELFF
-,TRBV9,TRBJ1-4,TRBD1,TGTGCCAGCAGCTTACCCGGACAGGGTGAAAAACTGTTTTTT,CASSLPGQGEKLFF
-,TRBV28,TRBJ1-4,TRBD1,TGTGCCAGCAGCCCCCAGACAGGGCTAGGTGAAAAACTGTTTTTT,CASSPQTGLGEKLFF
once,TRBV5-4,TRBJ2-7,TRBD2,TGTGCCAGCAGCGAACGGACTAGCGGTTACGAGCAGTACTTC,CASSERTSGYEQYF
-,TRBV5-1,TRBJ1-2,-,TGCGCCAGCAGCTTGTCACAGGAAAACTATGGCTACACCTTC,CASSLSQENYGYTF
-,TRBV28,TRBJ1-2,-,TGTGCCAGCAATAGACAGGCCGCCCCCGAGGGCTACACCTTC,CASNRQAAPEGYTF
-,TRBV7-8,TRBJ1-1,-,TGTGCCAGCAGCCAGCAAGGCAGGATCACTGAAGCTTTCTTT,CASSQQGRITEAFF
-,TRBV5-1,TRBJ1-5,-,TGCGCCAGCAGCTTGGCAGGCGGGCAGCCCCAGCATTTT,CASSLAGGQPQHF
-,TRBV7-2,TRBJ2-5,TRBD1,TGTGCCAGCAGCTGGCCGGGACAGGATGAGACCCAGTACTTC,CASSWPGQDETQYF
few,TRBV25-1,TRBJ1-6,-,TGTGCCAGCACTTTTAGTTTCAGGGATTCACCCCTCCACTTT,CASTFSFRDSPLHF
-,TRBV6-2/TRBV6-3,TRBJ2-3,TRBD2,TGTGCCAGCAGCCCGACTAGCGGGGGGGCCGTCACCGTCCCGATTGGAGCTAGCACAGATACGCAGTATTTT,CASSPTSGGAVTVPIGASTDTQYF
-,TRBV2,TRBJ2-2,TRBD1,TGTGCCAGCAGCGAGGGACAGGGTTGGACCGGGGAGCTGTTTTTT,CASSEGQGWTGELFF
-,TRBV28,TRBJ2-2,-,TGTGCCAGCACTGACAGTTCCACCGGGGAGCTGTTTTTT,CASTDSSTGELFF
few,TRBV19,TRBJ2-1,TRBD2,TGTGCCACCGGTGGGGCTAGCGGGAGACGAGTCTTC,CATGGASGRRVF
-,TRBV19,TRBJ1-4,TRBD1,TGTGCCAGTAGGGATCGATCCGGGACAGGCGCTGAAAAACTGTTTTTT,CASRDRSGTGAEKLFF